This T cell receptor (beta chain) was observed in a study of response to subunit inactivated influenza vaccine. CDR3 size: 12 residues. CDR1 is SQVTM and CDR2 is ANQGSEA in the germline V gene. Trimming took 7 bases from V and 4 from J, leaving 12 bases between them. From the RT-PCR reads, TCRdb called clonotypes with MiXCR, one entry per CDR3 protein. The sample includes around 850,000 distinct CDR3 sequences, less than 20% of them seen just once. This clonotype appeared many times. Its antigen is unknown. The study's findings and limits: New T cells are recruited in small numbers by each seasonal influenza vaccination, according to the authors' suggestion.

The rearrangement links TRBV29-1 to TRBJ2-3; no clear D. Specimen: PBMCs from blood, collected less than 6 days after vaccination. This TCR came from a man aged 45-60 years who received an inactivated influenza vaccine. CDR3 region: CSGLVDSDTQYF. As DNA, the CDR3 is TGCAGCGGTCTAGTTGATTCAGATACGCAGTATTTT.